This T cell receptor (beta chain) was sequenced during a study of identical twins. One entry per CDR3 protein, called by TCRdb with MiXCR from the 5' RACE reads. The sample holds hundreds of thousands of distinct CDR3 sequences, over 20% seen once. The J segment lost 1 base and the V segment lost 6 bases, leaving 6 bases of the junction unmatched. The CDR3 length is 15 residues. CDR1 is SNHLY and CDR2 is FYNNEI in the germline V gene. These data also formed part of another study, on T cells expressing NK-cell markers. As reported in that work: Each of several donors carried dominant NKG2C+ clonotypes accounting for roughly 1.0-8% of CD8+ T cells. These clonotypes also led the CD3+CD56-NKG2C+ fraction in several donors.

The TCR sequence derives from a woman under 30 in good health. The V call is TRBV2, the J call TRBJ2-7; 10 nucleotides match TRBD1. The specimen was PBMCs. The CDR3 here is CASSADRGQSYEQYF. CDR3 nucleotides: TGTGCCAGCAGCGCAGACAGGGGGCAGTCCTACGAGCAGTACTTC.